This entry describes one TCR beta chain. Every donor, a Caucasian adult, lived in Nashville, Tennessee. This sample was taken from a study of shared clonotypes between healthy human individuals. The CDR3 is 14 residues long. V dropped 2 bases and J dropped 0 bases, with 10 bases sitting between them. Germline V CDR1 and CDR2: GTSNPN, SVGIG (reference sequence). Only in-frame clones appear in the TCRdb table, and some are missing; sequencing was by immunoSEQ multiplex PCR. The sample includes just under 350,000 clones, 70% to 75% of them seen just once. The receptor comes from a man in his thirties or forties in good health. Input material: memory CD4+ T cells sorted from blood. The subset was: CD45RA-negative fraction. The V gene is TRBV30, the J gene TRBJ1-2; D possibly corresponds to TRBD1 (6 bases). This CDR3 reads CAWSPDSTNYGYTF. CDR3 sequence (DNA): TGTGCCTGGAGTCCGGACAGCACTAACTATGGCTACACCTTC.